The present entry profiles one T cell receptor beta chain with its context. The source of the sample is a study of T cell changes during pregnancy in multiple sclerosis. The assay was immunoSEQ multiplex PCR, and TCRdb's table has in-frame clones only and misses some. This sample carries 35,000 to 50,000 clones, around 89% of them seen once, and the ten largest clones take 0.95% to 1.5%. V lost 4 bases and J lost 2; bases outside the gene matches: 5. The CDR3 is made up of 15 amino acids. Germline V gives CDR1 ENHRY, CDR2 SYGVKD. This clonotype originated in a female donor with multiple sclerosis, enrolled in a pregnancy study. Specimen: CD4+ T cells from peripheral blood mononuclear cells, collected after pregnancy. The rearrangement links TRBV10-3 to TRBJ2-5; TRBD2 aligns across 9 bases. DNA of the CDR3: TGTGCCATCAGTGGTCCTCTAGCGGGACAAGAGACCCAGTACTTC. Amino acids: CAISGPLAGQETQYF.